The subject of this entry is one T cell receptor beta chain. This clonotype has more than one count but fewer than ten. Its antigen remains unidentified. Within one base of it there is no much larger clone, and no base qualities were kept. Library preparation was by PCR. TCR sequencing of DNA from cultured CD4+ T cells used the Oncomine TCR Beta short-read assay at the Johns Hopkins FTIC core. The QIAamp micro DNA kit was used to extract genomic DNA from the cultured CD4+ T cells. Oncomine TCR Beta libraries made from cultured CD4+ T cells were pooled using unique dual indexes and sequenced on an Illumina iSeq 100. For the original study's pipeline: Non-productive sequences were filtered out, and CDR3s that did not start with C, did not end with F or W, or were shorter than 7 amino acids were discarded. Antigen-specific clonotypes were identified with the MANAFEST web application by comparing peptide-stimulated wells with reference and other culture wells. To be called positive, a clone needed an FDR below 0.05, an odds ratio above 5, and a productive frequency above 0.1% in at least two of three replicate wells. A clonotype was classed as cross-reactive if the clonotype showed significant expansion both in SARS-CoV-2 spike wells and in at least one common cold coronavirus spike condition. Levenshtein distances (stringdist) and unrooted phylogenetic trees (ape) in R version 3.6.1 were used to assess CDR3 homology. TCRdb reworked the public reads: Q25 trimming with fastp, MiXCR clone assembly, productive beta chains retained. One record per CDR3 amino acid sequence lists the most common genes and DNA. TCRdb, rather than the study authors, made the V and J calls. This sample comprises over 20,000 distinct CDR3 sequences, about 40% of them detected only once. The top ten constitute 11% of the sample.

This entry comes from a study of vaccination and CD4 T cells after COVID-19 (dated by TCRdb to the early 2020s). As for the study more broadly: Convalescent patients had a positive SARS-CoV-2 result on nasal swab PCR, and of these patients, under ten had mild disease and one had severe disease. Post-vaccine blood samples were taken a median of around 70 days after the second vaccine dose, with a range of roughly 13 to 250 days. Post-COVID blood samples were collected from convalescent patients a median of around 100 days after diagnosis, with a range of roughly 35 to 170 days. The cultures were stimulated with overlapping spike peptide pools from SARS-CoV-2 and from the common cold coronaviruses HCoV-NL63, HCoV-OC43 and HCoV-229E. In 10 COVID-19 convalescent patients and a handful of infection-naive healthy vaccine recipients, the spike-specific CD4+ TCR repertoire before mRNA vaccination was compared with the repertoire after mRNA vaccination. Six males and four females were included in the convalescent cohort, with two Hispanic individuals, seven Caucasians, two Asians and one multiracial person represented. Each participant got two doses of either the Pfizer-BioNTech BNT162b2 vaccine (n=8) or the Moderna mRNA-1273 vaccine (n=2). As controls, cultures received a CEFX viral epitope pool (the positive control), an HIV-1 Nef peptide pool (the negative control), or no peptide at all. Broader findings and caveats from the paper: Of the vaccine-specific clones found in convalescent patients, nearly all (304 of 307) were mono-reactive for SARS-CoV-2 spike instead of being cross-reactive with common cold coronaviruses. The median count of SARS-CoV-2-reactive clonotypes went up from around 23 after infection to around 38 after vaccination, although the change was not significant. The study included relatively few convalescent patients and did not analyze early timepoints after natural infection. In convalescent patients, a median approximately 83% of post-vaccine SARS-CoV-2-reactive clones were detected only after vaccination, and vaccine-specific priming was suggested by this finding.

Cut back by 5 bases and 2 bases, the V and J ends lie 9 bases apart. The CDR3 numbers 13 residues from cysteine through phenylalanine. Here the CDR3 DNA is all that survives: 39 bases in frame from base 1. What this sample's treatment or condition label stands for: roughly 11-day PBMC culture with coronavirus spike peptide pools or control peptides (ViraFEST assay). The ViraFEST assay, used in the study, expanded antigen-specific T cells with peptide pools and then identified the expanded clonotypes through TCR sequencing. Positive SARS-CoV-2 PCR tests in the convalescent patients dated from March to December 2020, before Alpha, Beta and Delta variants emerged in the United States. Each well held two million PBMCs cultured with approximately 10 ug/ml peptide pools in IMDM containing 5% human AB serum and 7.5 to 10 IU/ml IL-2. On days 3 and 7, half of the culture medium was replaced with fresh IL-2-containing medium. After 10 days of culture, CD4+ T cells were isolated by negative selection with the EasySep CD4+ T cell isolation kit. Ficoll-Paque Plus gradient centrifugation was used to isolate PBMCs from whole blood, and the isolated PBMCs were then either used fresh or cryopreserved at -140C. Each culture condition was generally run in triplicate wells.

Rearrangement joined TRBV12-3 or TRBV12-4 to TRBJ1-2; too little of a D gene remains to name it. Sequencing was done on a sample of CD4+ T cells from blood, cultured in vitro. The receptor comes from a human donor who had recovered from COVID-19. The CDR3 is CASSPRSNYGYTF. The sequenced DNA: TGTGCCAGCAGTCCCAGGTCAAACTATGGCTACACCTTC.